One sample yielded the 2 T cell receptor beta chains listed below, sequenced in a study of identical twins. Via MiXCR, TCRdb re-called the 5' RACE reads, giving one row per CDR3 protein. The sample shows approximately 550,000 distinct CDR3 sequences, about a fifth of them seen only once. The same data also went into a second study, on yellow fever vaccine responses in identical twins.

The sequenced sample consisted of CD4+ T cells sorted from blood. Receptors originate from a woman between 18 and 30 years old in good health.

This clonotype was recorded a few times. CDR3 sequence reads: CSARRTSQETQYF. The CDR3 DNA reads as TGCAGTGCTAGACGAACTAGTCAAGAGACCCAGTACTTC. The rearrangement uses TRBV20-1 and TRBJ2-5; tentatively, D is TRBD2 (5 bases). Trimming left V 2 bases short and J 2 bases short, with 9 bases between. Germline V gives CDR1 DFQATT, CDR2 SNEGSKA (reference sequence). The CDR3 covers 13 residues.

The J gene is TRBJ2-2, the V gene TRBV19; D is undetermined. The V gene lost 4 bases and the J gene lost 2 bases, with 8 bases spanning the gap. Germline CDR1 is LNHDA and CDR2 is SQIVND (reference sequence). This CDR3 region has 14 residues. The CDR3: CASSSSRNTGELFF. Here the CDR3 DNA reads TGTGCCAGTAGTAGTTCCAGAAACACCGGGGAGCTGTTTTTT.